These 6 T cell receptor beta chains share one sample of origin, sequenced in a study of blood T cell repertoires in COVID-19. Using immunoSEQ multiplex PCR, the repertoire was profiled, and TCRdb retains in-frame clones only, with some absent. The sample lists about 170,000 clones; around 79% were seen once. Input material: PBMCs or T cells enriched from blood (not recorded which). These receptor sequences come from a woman in her seventies in a cohort exposed to, infected with or recovered from COVID-19 (not recorded which).

This chain uses TRBV10-3 with TRBJ1-5, with TRBD1 matching over 9 bases. Germline lookup yields CDR1 ENHRY and CDR2 SYGVKD. Trimming removed 4 bases from V and 7 bases from J; junction bases left unmatched: 11. This CDR3 comprises 16 residues. The DNA of the CDR3 is TGTGCCATCAGTGCCCTCGGGCCGGGACAGGGCCAGCCCCAGCATTTT. Encoded protein: CAISALGPGQGQPQHF.

This clone occurred a few times. V gene TRBV7-9 combines with J gene TRBJ2-7, with D tentatively TRBD1 (6 bases). The V end was cut by 1 base, the J end by 4 bases, with 14 bases between. The CDR3 runs to 15 residues. Germline CDR1 is SEHNR and CDR2 is FQNEAQ (reference sequence). The CDR3 nucleotides read TGTGCCAGCAGCTTAGATCCAGGGGCCCGGTACGAGCAGTACTTC. Encoded protein: CASSLDPGARYEQYF.

V and J are TRBV7-9 and TRBJ1-1; 8 bases fit TRBD1. CDR3 length equals 13 residues. V shed 1 base, J shed 6 bases, and the junction held 1 base outside the gene matches. Germline CDR1 reads SEHNR; CDR2 reads FQNEAQ (reference sequence). The CDR3 DNA is TGTGCCAGCAGCTTAGGGGACAGGCCTGAAGCTTTCTTT. This gives the protein CASSLGDRPEAFF. The full variable domain, its missing parts supplied by reference TRBV7-9 and TRBJ1-1, is DTGVSQNPRHKITKRGQNVTFRCDPISEHNRLYWYRQTLGQGPEFLTYFQNEAQLEKSRLLSDRFSAERPKGSFSTLEIQRTEQGDSAMYLCASSLGDRPEAFFGQGTRLTVV.

The rearrangement joins TRBV6-5 to TRBJ2-1; 14 nucleotides align to TRBD2. This CDR3 comprises 15 residues. The junction had 10 bases not matched to a gene; V was cut back by 8 bases and J by 10 bases. The germline V gene has CDR1 MNHEY and CDR2 SVGAGI. For the CDR3, the DNA is TGTGCCAGCCATAGACTAGCGGGAGGGCCCCAGGAGCAGTTCTTC. Translating it yields CASHRLAGGPQEQFF.

This clone was counted once. The chain carries TRBV19 and TRBJ2-7; TRBD1 might be the D (5 bases). The CDR3 is made up of 15 amino acids. CDR1 and CDR2 from the germline V gene are LNHDA and SQIVND (reference sequence). Trimming removed 4 bases from V and 1 base from J, with 14 bases in between. The CDR3 DNA reads TGTGCCAGTAGTAGGGCCCTCCAGGGATCCTACGAGCAGTACTTC. Translated: CASSRALQGSYEQYF. The complete variable domain, with remaining parts taken from reference TRBV19 and TRBJ2-7, reads DGGITQSPKYLFRKEGQNVTLSCEQNLNHDAMYWYRQDPGQGLRLIYYSQIVNDFQKGDIAEGYSVSREKKESFPLTVTSAQKNPTAFYLCASSRALQGSYEQYFGPGTRLTVT.

This clone was seen once. V gene TRBV15 combines with J gene TRBJ2-1; 9 bases line up with TRBD2. V dropped 5 bases and J dropped 3; count of bases not matched to a gene: 5. The V gene's germline CDR1 is LNHNV and CDR2 YYDKDF (reference sequence). The CDR3 is 15 residues long. The CDR3 bases are TGTGCCACCAGCTCAATAGCGGGAGTCTACAATGAGCAGTTCTTC. Residues: CATSSIAGVYNEQFF.